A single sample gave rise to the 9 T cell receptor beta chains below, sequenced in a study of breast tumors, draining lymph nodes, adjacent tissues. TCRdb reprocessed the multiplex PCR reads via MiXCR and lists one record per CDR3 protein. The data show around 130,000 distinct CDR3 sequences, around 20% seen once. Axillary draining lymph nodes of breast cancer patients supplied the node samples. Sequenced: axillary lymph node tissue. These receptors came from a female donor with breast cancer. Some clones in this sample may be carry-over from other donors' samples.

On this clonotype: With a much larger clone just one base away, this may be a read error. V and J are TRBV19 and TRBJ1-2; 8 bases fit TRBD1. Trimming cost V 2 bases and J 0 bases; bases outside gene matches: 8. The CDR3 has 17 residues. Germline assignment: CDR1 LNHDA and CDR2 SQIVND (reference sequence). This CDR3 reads CASSIRTGRLPNYGYTF. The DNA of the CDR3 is TGTGCCAGTAGTATAAGGACAGGGCGACTCCCTAACTATGGCTACACCTTC.

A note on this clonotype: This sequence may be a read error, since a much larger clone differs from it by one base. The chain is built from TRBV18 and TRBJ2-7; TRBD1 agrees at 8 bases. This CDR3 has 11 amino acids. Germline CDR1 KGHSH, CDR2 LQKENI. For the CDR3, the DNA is TGTGCCGGCTCAGGACAGGGCGAGCAGTACTTC. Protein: CAGSGQGEQYF.

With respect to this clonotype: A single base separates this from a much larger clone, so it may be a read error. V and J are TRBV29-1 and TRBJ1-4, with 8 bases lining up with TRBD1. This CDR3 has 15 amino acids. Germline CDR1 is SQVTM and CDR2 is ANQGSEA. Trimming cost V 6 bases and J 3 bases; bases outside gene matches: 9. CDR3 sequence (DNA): TGCAGCGTGAGGACAGGGTGCGGGTCTAATGAAAAACTGTTTTTT. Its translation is CSVRTGCGSNEKLFF. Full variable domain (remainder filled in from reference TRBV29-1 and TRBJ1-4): SAVISQKPSRDICQRGTSLTIQCQVDSQVTMMFWYRQQPGQSLTLIATANQGSEATYESGFVIDKFPISRPNLTFSTLTVSNMSPEDSSIYLCSVRTGCGSNEKLFFGSGTQLSVL.

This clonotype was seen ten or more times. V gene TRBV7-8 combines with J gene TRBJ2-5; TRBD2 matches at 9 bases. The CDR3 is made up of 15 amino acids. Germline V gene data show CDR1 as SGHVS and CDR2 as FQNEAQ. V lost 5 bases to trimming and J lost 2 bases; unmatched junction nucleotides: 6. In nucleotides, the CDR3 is TGTGCCAGCAGCAGAAGCGGGGGGATTCAAGAGACCCAGTACTTC. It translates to CASSRSGGIQETQYF.

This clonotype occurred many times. The CDR3 is CATSDLLRARQGSPFSGGPYEQYF. In nucleotides, the CDR3 is TGTGCCACCAGTGATTTGCTGCGAGCCCGGCAGGGGTCGCCTTTTTCGGGGGGCCCCTACGAGCAGTACTTC. The chain links TRBV24-1 to TRBJ2-7, with D possibly TRBD2 on 7 matching bases. Germline CDR1 reads KGHDR; CDR2 reads SFDVKD. Trimming stripped 0 bases from V and 2 bases from J, with 37 bases between. The CDR3 consists of 24 residues.

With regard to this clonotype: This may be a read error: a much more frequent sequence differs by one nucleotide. This CDR3 reads CASSVGGSNEELFF. The CDR3 DNA follows: TGTGCCAGCAGCGTAGGCGGCAGTAATGAAGAACTGTTTTTT. The chain links TRBV9 to TRBJ1-4, with D uncertain. The CDR3 has 14 amino acids. Germline-derived CDR1 and CDR2 are SGDLS and YYNGEE.

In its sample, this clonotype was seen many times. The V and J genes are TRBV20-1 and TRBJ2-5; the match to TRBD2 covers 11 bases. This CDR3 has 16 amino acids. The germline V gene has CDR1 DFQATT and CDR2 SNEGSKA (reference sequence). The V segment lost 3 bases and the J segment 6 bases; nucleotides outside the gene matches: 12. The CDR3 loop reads CSASGLAGGPRKTQYF. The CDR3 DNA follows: TGCAGTGCTAGTGGATTAGCGGGAGGGCCTCGGAAGACCCAGTACTTC.

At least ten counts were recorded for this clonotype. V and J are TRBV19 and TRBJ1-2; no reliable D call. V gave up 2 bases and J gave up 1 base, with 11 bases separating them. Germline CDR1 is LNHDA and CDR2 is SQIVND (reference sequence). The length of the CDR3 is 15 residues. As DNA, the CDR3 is TGTGCCAGTAGTATACGGATAGGGATTAACTATGGCTACACCTTC. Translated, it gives CASSIRIGINYGYTF. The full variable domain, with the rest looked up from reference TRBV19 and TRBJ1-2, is DGGITQSPKYLFRKEGQNVTLSCEQNLNHDAMYWYRQDPGQGLRLIYYSQIVNDFQKGDIAEGYSVSREKKESFPLTVTSAQKNPTAFYLCASSIRIGINYGYTFGSGTRLTVV.

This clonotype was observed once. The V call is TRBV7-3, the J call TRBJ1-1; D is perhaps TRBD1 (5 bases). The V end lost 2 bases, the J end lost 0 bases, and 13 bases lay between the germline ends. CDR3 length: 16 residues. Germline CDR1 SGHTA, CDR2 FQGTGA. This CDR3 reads CASSLFGAGVNTEAFF. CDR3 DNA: TGTGCCAGCAGCTTATTTGGGGCGGGGGTGAACACTGAAGCTTTCTTT. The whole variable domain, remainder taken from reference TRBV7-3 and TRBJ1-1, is GAGVSQTPSNKVTEKGKYVELRCDPISGHTALYWYRQSLGQGPEFLIYFQGTGAADDSGLPNDRFFAVRPEGSVSTLKIQRTERGDSAVYLCASSLFGAGVNTEAFFGQGTRLTVV.